This T cell receptor (beta chain) was sequenced in a study of Graves' ophthalmopathy and Graves' hyperthyroidism. With 4 bases clipped from V and 1 base from J, the junction kept 3 bases outside the gene matches. CDR1 LGHNA and CDR2 YNFKEQ come from the germline V gene. This CDR3 spans 15 amino acids. This clonotype was seen ten or more times. Its antigen is not identified. RNA transcripts yielded amplified TCR beta CDR3 regions. First-round RT-PCR used HTBI primers; second-round multiplex PCR followed. From the multiplex PCR reads, TCRdb called clonotypes with MiXCR, one entry per CDR3 protein. Of about 480,000 distinct CDR3 sequences in the sample, about 15% were seen once. Whole-study results and caveats: Cross-validated, the 13-signature model showed 87.88%/81.08% sensitivity/specificity, and 80%/75% in the test set. Progression of ophthalmopathy was predicted by the model with around 68% sensitivity and roughly 74% specificity.

This chain uses TRBV4-2 with TRBJ1-1; 10 bases match TRBD1. Sequencing was performed on blood. The sequence was obtained from a woman in her 30s with Graves' ophthalmopathy. The CDR3, as DNA: TGTGCCAGCAGCCGCGGGACAGGGGAGAACACTGAAGCTTTCTTT. This gives the protein CASSRGTGENTEAFF.